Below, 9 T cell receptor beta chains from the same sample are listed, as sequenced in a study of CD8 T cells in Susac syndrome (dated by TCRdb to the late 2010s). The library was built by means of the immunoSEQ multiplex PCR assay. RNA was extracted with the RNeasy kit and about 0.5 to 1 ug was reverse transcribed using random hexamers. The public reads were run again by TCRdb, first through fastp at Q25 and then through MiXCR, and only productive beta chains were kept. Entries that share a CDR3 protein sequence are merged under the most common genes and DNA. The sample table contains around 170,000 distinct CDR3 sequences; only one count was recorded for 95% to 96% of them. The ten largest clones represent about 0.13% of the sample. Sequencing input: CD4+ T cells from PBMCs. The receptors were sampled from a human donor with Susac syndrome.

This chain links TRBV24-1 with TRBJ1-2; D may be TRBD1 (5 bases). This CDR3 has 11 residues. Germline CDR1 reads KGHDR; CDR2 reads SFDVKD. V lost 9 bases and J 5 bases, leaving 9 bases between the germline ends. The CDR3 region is CATRGPYGYTF. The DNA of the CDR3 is TGTGCCACCCGGGGACCTTATGGCTACACCTTC.

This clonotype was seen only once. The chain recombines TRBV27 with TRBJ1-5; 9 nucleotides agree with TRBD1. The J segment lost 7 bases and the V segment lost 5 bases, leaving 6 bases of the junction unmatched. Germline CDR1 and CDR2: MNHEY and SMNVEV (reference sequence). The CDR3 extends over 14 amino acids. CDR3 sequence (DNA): TGTGCCAGCAGTCGGGGACAGGGAGCACAGCCCCAGCATTTT. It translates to CASSRGQGAQPQHF.

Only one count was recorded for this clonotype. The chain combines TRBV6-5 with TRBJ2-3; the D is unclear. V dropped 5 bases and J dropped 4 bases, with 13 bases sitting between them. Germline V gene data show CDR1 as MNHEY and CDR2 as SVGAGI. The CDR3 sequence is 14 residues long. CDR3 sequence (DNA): TGTGCCAGCAGTCCACTTGGGTACCCAGATACGCAGTATTTT. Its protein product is CASSPLGYPDTQYF.

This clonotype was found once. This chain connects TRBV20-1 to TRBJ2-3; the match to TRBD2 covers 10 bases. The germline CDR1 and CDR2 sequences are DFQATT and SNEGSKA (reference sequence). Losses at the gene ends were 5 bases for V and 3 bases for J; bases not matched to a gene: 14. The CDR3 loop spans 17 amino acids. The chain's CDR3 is CSAASQGLAVWTDTQYF. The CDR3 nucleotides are TGCAGTGCTGCTAGCCAAGGACTAGCGGTTTGGACAGATACGCAGTATTTT.

As DNA, the CDR3 is TGTGCCAGCAGCTTACCGACCTTTAGCGGGAGGCTGAATGAGCAGTTCTTC. This translates into CASSLPTFSGRLNEQFF. V and J are TRBV7-2 and TRBJ2-1, with 10 nucleotides matching TRBD2. This CDR3 is 17 amino acids long. Germline values: CDR1 SGHTA, CDR2 FQGNSA. V lost 2 bases to trimming and J lost 7 bases; unmatched junction nucleotides: 11.

The DNA of the CDR3 is TGTGCCTCAGTAAGGGGGTGGAATGAGCAGTTCTTC. This translates into CASVRGWNEQFF. V and J are TRBV30 and TRBJ2-1; a possible D gene is TRBD1 (6 bases). The CDR3 extends over 12 amino acids. Germline assignment: CDR1 GTSNPN and CDR2 SVGIG (reference sequence). Trimming shortened V by 7 bases and J by 7 bases, and 14 bases separated the two germline ends.

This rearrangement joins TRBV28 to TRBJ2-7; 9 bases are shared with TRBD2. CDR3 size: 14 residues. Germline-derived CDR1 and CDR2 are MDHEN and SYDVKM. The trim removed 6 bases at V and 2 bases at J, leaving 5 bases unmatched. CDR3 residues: CASRIAGVTYEQYF. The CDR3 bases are TGTGCCAGCAGAATAGCGGGAGTGACCTACGAGCAGTACTTC.

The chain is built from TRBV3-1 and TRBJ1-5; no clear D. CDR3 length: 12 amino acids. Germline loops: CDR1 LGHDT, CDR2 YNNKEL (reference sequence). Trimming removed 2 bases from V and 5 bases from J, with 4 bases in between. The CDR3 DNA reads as TGTGCCAGCAGCCAAAGGGATCAGCCCCAGCATTTT. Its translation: CASSQRDQPQHF.

The DNA for the CDR3 is TGTGCCAGCAGTTCAGAGGGGAGCTATGGCTACACCTTC. Encoded protein: CASSSEGSYGYTF. The chain has TRBV28 and TRBJ1-2, with D possibly being TRBD1 (5 bases). The length of the CDR3 is 13 residues. The germline CDR1 and CDR2 sequences are MDHEN and SYDVKM. Trimming removed 4 bases from V and 4 bases from J, with 10 bases in between.